The present T cell receptor (beta chain) was sequenced within a study of blood T cell repertoires in COVID-19. Across the study: Nucleic acid was either cDNA or gDNA, and it came from T cells, B-cell-depleted T cells, or PBMCs.

Germline assignment: CDR1 MNHEY and CDR2 SMNVEV (reference sequence). The V end was cut by 0 bases, the J end by 8 bases, with 12 bases between. The CDR3 covers 14 residues. The assay was immunoSEQ multiplex PCR, and TCRdb's table has in-frame clones only and misses some. The profile shows around 280,000 clones, approximately 86% of them singletons. The sample was peripheral blood. This chain uses TRBV27 with TRBJ2-3, with a possible D match to TRBD2 (5 bases). The clonotype comes from a woman in her 30s who had recovered from COVID-19. The CDR3 protein is CASSLSPTRLTQYF. DNA for the CDR3: TGTGCCAGCAGTTTATCTCCCACTAGGCTTACGCAGTATTTT.